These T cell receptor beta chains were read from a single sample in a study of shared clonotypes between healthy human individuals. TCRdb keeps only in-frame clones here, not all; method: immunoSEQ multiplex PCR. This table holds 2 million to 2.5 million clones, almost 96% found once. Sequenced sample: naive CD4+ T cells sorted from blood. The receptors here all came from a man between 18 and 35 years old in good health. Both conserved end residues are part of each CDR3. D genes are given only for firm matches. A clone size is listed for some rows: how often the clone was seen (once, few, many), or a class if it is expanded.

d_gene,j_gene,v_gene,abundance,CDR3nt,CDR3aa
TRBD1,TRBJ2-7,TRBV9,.,TGTGCCAGCAGCGCGGACAGGTCGGCCGAGCAGTACTTC,CASSADRSAEQYF
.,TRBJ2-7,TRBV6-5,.,TGTGCCAGCAGTTATAGGACGGAAACCGCGGACGAGCAGTACTTC,CASSYRTETADEQYF
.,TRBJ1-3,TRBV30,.,TGTGCCTGGGACCGGGCCTCTGGAAACACCATATATTTT,CAWDRASGNTIYF
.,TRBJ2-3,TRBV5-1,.,TGCGCCAGCAGCGCCCTACGGGACGGTAGCACAGATACGCAGTATTTT,CASSALRDGSTDTQYF
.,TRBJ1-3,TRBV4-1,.,TGCGCCAGCAGCCAAGACAGGTCCTCACCCTCTCTCGGAAACACCATATATTTT,CASSQDRSSPSLGNTIYF
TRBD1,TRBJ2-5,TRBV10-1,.,TGCGCCAGCAGTGAGCGGACAGGGCAAGAGACCCAGTACTTC,CASSERTGQETQYF
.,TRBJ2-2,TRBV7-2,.,TGTGCCAGCAGCCCGACCTCCACCGGGGAGCTGTTTTTT,CASSPTSTGELFF
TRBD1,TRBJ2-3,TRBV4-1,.,TGCGCCAGCAGACTGGACAGGGCTAGCACAGATACGCAGTATTTT,CASRLDRASTDTQYF
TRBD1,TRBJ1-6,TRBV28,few,TGTGCCAGCAGTATTAGGGACAGAGGTCCAAGATCACCCCTCCACTTT,CASSIRDRGPRSPLHF
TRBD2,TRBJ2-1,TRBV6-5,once,TGTGCCAGCAGTGGACTAGCGGGACTGGGCAATGAGCAGTTCTTC,CASSGLAGLGNEQFF
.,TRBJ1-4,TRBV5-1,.,TGCGCCAGCAGCTTGGGTTGGATGACTAATGAAAAACTGTTTTTT,CASSLGWMTNEKLFF
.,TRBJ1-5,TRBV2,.,TGTGCCAGCAACGAGGAAGGAGTTGGTCAGCCCCAGCATTTT,CASNEEGVGQPQHF
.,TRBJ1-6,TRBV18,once,TGTGCCAGCTCACCCACCGGGGGCGGGGACCAATATAATTCACCCCTCCACTTT,CASSPTGGGDQYNSPLHF
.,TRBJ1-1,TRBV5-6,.,TGTGCCAGCAGCTTATCGGCAATCACTGAAGCTTTCTTT,CASSLSAITEAFF
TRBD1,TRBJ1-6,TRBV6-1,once,TGTGCCAGCAGTGAACGATGGACAGGGGGCGCGGGTAATTCACCCCTCCACTTT,CASSERWTGGAGNSPLHF
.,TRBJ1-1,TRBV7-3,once,TGTGCCAGCAGCTCGCACCCGGGACAGAACACTGAAGCTTTCTTT,CASSSHPGQNTEAFF
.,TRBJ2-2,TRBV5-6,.,TGTGCCAGCAGCCTAAGGGATGGGGTCAACACCGGGGAGCTGTTTTTT,CASSLRDGVNTGELFF
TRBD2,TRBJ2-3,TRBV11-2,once,TGTGCCAGCAGCATCCTAGCGGGAGATACGCAGTATTTT,CASSILAGDTQYF
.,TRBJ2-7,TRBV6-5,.,TGTGCCAGCGGACGGTCCTCCTACGAGCAGTACTTC,CASGRSSYEQYF
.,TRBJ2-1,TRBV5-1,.,TGCGCCAGCACCGGAAGAGGCTTATTCTCGCCCAATGAGCAGTTCTTC,CASTGRGLFSPNEQFF
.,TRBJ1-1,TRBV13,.,TGTGCCAGCAGCGTAGGGACGGCGAACACTGAAGCTTTCTTT,CASSVGTANTEAFF
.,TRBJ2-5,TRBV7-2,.,TGTGCCAGCAGAAAATTTGGGGGATCTGAGACCCAGTACTTC,CASRKFGGSETQYF
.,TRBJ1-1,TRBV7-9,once,TGTGCCAGCAGCTTAGGTGGGTTGGAGGACAGAAGCTTGAACACTGAAGCTTTCTTT,CASSLGGLEDRSLNTEAFF
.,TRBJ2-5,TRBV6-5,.,TGTGCCAGCAGTTACCCGGGCCCCGGGACCCAGTACTTC,CASSYPGPGTQYF
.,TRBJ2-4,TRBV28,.,TGTGCCAGCAGTCAGACAGGTCTAGCCAAAAACATTCAGTACTTC,CASSQTGLAKNIQYF
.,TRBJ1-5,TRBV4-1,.,TGCGCCAGCAGCCAAGGTGGGGGTAACAATCAGCCCCAGCATTTT,CASSQGGGNNQPQHF
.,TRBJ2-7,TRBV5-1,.,TGCGCCAGCAGGCCCGACAGCAACTCCTACGAGCAGTACTTC,CASRPDSNSYEQYF
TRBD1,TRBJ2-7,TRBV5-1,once,TGCGCCAGCAGCTTGGTGGACAGGGGCGAGCAGTACTTC,CASSLVDRGEQYF
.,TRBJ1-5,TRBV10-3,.,TGTGCCATCAGTGAGTCATGGGGGGCCGGTCAGCCCCAGCATTTT,CAISESWGAGQPQHF
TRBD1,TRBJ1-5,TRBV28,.,TGTGCCAGCAGTACGACAGGGGGCCAGCCCCAGCATTTT,CASSTTGGQPQHF
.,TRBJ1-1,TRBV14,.,TGTGCCAGCAGCATAGAAGGGTTCACTGAAGCTTTCTTT,CASSIEGFTEAFF
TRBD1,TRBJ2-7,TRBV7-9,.,TGTGCCAGCAGCAAACAGGGGGCGTACGAGCAGTACTTC,CASSKQGAYEQYF
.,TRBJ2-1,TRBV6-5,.,TGTGCCAGCAGTTACAGACGAAAGGGGGACCGCAGTGAGCAGTTCTTC,CASSYRRKGDRSEQFF
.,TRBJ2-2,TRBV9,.,TGTGCCAGCAGCTGGGACTCTTACACCGGGGAGCTGTTTTTT,CASSWDSYTGELFF
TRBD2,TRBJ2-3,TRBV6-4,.,TGTGCCAGCAGTGCCGTGGGGGGGAGCACAGATACGCAGTATTTT,CASSAVGGSTDTQYF
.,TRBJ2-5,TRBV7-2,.,TGTGCCAGCAGCTTGGAGAGGGAAGAGACCCAGTACTTC,CASSLEREETQYF
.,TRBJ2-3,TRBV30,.,TGTGCCTGGAGCCGTACTAGTTCTGGCACAGATACGCAGTATTTT,CAWSRTSSGTDTQYF
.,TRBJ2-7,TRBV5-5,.,TGTGCCAGCAGCTTTGGGGCAGGAAACTCCTACGAGCAGTACTTC,CASSFGAGNSYEQYF
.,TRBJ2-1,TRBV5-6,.,TGTGCCAGCAGCTTGGGGGGTAGCTCCGTCTACAATGAGCAGTTCTTC,CASSLGGSSVYNEQFF
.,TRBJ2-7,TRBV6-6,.,TGTGCCAGCAGTTCTTTTAGCGGCGACAGCTCCTACGAGCAGTACTTC,CASSSFSGDSSYEQYF
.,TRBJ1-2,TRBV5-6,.,TGTGCCAGCAGCCTCAATACAGGGTACGGCTATGGCTACACCTTC,CASSLNTGYGYGYTF
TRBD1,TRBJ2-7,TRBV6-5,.,TGTGCCAGCAGTCCCCGACAGGGCGTCTACGAGCAGTACTTC,CASSPRQGVYEQYF
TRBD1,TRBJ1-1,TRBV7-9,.,TGTGCCAGTTCGGACAGGGTAAGTCCTGAAGCTTTCTTT,CASSDRVSPEAFF
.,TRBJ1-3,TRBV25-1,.,TGTGCCAGCAGTGAATTTAGACAGTTCTCTGGAAACACCATATATTTT,CASSEFRQFSGNTIYF
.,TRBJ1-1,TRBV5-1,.,TGCGCCAGCAGCTTGGGCCAGGGAGGTATGAACACTGAAGCTTTCTTT,CASSLGQGGMNTEAFF
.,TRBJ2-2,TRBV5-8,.,TGTGCCAGCAGCCTAAGAAGAGATAACACCGGGGAGCTGTTTTTT,CASSLRRDNTGELFF
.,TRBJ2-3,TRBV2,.,TGTGCCAGCAGTACTCAAATGACAGATACGCAGTATTTT,CASSTQMTDTQYF
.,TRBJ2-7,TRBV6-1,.,TGTGCCAGCACAAGACGGCTCGAGCAGTACTTC,CASTRRLEQYF
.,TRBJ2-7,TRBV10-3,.,TGTGCCATCAGTGAACGGGTTTACGAGCAGTACTTC,CAISERVYEQYF